What follows are 11 T cell receptor beta chains derived from one specimen sequenced in a study of shared clonotypes between healthy human individuals. This table comes from immunoSEQ multiplex PCR, and its TCRdb copy is limited to in-frame clones, with some not included. The sample shows approximately 720,000 clones, 92% of them seen only once. CD45RO-negative, CCR7-selected cells formed the naive CD8 fraction, which excluded terminally differentiated effector memory CD45RA+ cells. Sample: naive CD8+ T cells sorted from blood. The receptors were gathered from a man aged 25 to 45 in good health.

CDR3 sequence reads: CATSRDSASINEQFF. The CDR3 DNA reads TGTGCCACCAGCAGAGATTCGGCTAGCATCAATGAGCAGTTCTTC. The chain combines TRBV15 with TRBJ2-1; possibly TRBD2 for D (5 bases). The V end lost 0 bases, the J end lost 6 bases, and 12 bases lay between the germline ends. Germline V lookup: CDR1 LNHNV, CDR2 YYDKDF (reference sequence). The CDR3 covers 15 residues.

As to this clone: Other DNA sequences within the sample encode an identical CDR3. J is TRBJ2-7 and V is TRBV6-5; possible D gene TRBD1, 5 bases. CDR1 is MNHEY, CDR2 SVGAGI, per germline. This CDR3 spans 13 amino acids. The germline V and J ends were trimmed by 0 bases and 4 bases, with 7 bases remaining between them. CDR3 coding DNA: TGTGCCAGCAGTTACTCGGGGCAGTACGAGCAGTACTTC. It is translated as CASSYSGQYEQYF.

The V and J genes are TRBV19 and TRBJ1-1; D unclear. The CDR3 contains 15 residues. Trimming shortened V by 3 bases and J by 4 bases, and 15 bases separated the two germline ends. CDR1 is LNHDA and CDR2 is SQIVND in the germline V gene (reference sequence). CDR3 amino acids: CASSIRILVGTEAFF. In nucleotides, the CDR3 is TGTGCCAGTAGTATCCGGATCCTCGTGGGCACTGAAGCTTTCTTT.

The chain recombines TRBV13 with TRBJ2-7; D is undetermined. V was trimmed by 3 bases and J by 7 bases, leaving 7 bases between them. Per the germline V gene, CDR1 is PRHDT and CDR2 is FYEKMQ (reference sequence). The CDR3 is made up of 11 amino acids. The CDR3 loop reads CASSFRGEQYF. The CDR3 coding sequence is TGTGCCAGCAGCTTCCGCGGTGAGCAGTACTTC.

V is TRBV14 and J is TRBJ1-2, with D perhaps matching TRBD1 (5 bases). The V end was cut by 4 bases, the J end by 7 bases, with 19 bases between. Germline lookup yields CDR1 SGHDN and CDR2 FVKESK. This CDR3 has 15 amino acids. The CDR3 reads CASSRMGEKYFGYTF. DNA for the CDR3: TGTGCCAGCAGCCGGATGGGGGAAAAGTATTTTGGCTACACCTTC.

V gene TRBV15 combines with J gene TRBJ2-7; TRBD2 might be the D (5 bases). This CDR3 has 15 amino acids. The V and J ends lost 0 bases and 4 bases respectively, with 13 bases between them. Germline CDR1 LNHNV, CDR2 YYDKDF (reference sequence). CDR3 residues: CATSRDMGARYEQYF. CDR3 DNA: TGTGCCACCAGCAGAGATATGGGAGCGAGGTACGAGCAGTACTTC.

The J gene is TRBJ1-1, the V gene TRBV30, with D uncertain. The CDR3 loop spans 15 amino acids. V lost 0 bases to trimming and J lost 0 bases, with 11 bases between them. In germline, CDR1 is GTSNPN, CDR2 SVGIG (reference sequence). CDR3 sequence (DNA): TGTGCCTGGAGTGTGCACAGCTTAATGAACACTGAAGCTTTCTTT. Its translation: CAWSVHSLMNTEAFF.

V and J are TRBV27 and TRBJ2-2; TRBD2 aligns across 10 bases. The CDR3 is made up of 15 amino acids. Germline loops: CDR1 MNHEY, CDR2 SMNVEV (reference sequence). With V trimmed by 6 bases and J by 4 bases, 5 bases remained unmatched. CDR3 in amino acids: CASRPGLAATGELFF. In DNA form, the CDR3 reads TGTGCCAGCAGGCCAGGACTAGCGGCCACCGGGGAGCTGTTTTTT.

The chain links TRBV5-1 to TRBJ2-1; 9 bases match TRBD2. Germline CDR1 and CDR2: SGHRS and YFSETQ. V lost 2 bases to trimming and J lost 0 bases; unmatched junction nucleotides: 9. CDR3 length: 18 amino acids. CDR3 coding DNA: TGCGCCAGCAGCTTTGGGGCTAGCGGGACGACCTCCTACAATGAGCAGTTCTTC. Amino acids: CASSFGASGTTSYNEQFF.

The rearrangement joins TRBV7-9 to TRBJ2-2; TRBD2 might be the D (7 bases). This CDR3 is 15 amino acids long. From germline, CDR1 is SEHNR and CDR2 FQNEAQ (reference sequence). Trimming cost V 3 bases and J 1 base, with 9 bases left between them. CDR3 sequence reads: CASSFGGQNTGELFF. CDR3 DNA: TGTGCCAGCAGCTTCGGGGGGCAGAACACCGGGGAGCTGTTTTTT.

The genes are TRBV7-8 and TRBJ2-7; D gene unclear. V lost 6 bases and J lost 5, with 11 bases in between. CDR1 SGHVS and CDR2 FQNEAQ come from the germline V gene. The length of the CDR3 is 12 residues. The CDR3 nucleotides are TGTGCCAGCAGTTCTTTGAGGAACGAGCAGTACTTC. The encoded protein is CASSSLRNEQYF.